This T cell receptor (beta chain) was captured by sequencing in a study of shared clonotypes between healthy human individuals. The CDR3 has 15 amino acids. V lost 4 bases and J 2 bases, leaving 15 bases between the germline ends. CDR1 is MNHNS and CDR2 is SASEGT in the germline V gene. In replicate PCRs of sorted subsets, approximately 190 ng DNA, roughly 27,000 T cell genomes, was used. The assay was immunoSEQ multiplex PCR, and TCRdb's table has in-frame clones only and misses some. Found here are about 2.4 million clones, more than 85% of them singletons; the top ten hold 0.36%. The chain carries TRBV6-1 and TRBJ2-7, with D perhaps being TRBD1 or TRBD2 (5 bases each). Sequenced input: naive CD4+ T cells from PBMCs. As to subset: CD45RA+ positively selected. The receptor comes from a man in his late teens or twenties in good health. Some clones in this sample may be carry-over from other donors' samples. The CDR3 DNA follows: TGTGCCAGCAGTGTCACCCGGGACCCGACCTACGAGCAGTACTTC. Translated, it gives CASSVTRDPTYEQYF.